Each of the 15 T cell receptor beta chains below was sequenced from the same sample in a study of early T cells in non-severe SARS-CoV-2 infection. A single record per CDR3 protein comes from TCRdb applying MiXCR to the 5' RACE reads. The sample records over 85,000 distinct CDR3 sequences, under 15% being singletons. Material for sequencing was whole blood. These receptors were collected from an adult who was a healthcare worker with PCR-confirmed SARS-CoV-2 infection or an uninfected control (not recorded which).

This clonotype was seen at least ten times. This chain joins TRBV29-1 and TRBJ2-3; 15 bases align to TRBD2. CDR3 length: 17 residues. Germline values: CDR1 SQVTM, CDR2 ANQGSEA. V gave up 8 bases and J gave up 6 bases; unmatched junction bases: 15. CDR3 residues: CSPRVKGLAGGFDTQYF. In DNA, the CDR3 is TGCAGCCCCCGAGTCAAGGGACTAGCGGGAGGATTTGATACGCAGTATTTT.

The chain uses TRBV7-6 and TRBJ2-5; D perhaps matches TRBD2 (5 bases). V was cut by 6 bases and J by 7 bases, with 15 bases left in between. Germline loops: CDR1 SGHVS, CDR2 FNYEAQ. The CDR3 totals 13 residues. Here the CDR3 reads CASRRDSVGTQYF. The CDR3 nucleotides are TGTGCCAGCAGGAGGGATAGCGTGGGGACCCAGTACTTC.

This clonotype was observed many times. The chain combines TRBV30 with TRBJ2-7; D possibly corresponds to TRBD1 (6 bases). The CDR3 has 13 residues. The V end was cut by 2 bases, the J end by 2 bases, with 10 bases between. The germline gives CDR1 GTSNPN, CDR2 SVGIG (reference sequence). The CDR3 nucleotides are TGTGCCTGGAGTAACGGACAGACCTACGAGCAGTACTTC. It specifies CAWSNGQTYEQYF.

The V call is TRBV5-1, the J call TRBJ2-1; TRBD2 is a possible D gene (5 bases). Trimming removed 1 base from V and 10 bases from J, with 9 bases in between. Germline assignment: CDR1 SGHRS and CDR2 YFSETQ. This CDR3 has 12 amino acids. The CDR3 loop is CASSLFEGEQFF. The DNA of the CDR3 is TGCGCCAGCAGCTTGTTTGAGGGCGAGCAGTTCTTC. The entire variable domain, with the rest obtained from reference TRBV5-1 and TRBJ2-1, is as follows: KAGVTQTPRYLIKTRGQQVTLSCSPISGHRSVSWYQQTPGQGLQFLFEYFSETQRNKGNFPGRFSGRQFSNSRSEMNVSTLELGDSALYLCASSLFEGEQFFGPGTRLTVL.

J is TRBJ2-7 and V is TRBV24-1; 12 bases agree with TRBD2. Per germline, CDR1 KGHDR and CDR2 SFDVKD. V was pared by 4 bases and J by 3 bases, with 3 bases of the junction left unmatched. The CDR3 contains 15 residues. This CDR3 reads CATSDETSGSYEQYF. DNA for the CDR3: TGTGCCACCAGTGACGAGACTAGCGGGAGCTACGAGCAGTACTTC.

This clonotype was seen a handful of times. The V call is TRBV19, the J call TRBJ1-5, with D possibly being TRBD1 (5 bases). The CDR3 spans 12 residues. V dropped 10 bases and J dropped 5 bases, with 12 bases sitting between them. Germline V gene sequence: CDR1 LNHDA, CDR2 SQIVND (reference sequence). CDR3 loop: CATRDGYQPQHF. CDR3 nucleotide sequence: TGTGCCACCCGGGACGGCTATCAGCCCCAGCATTTT. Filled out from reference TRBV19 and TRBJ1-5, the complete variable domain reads DGGITQSPKYLFRKEGQNVTLSCEQNLNHDAMYWYRQDPGQGLRLIYYSQIVNDFQKGDIAEGYSVSREKKESFPLTVTSAQKNPTAFYLCATRDGYQPQHFGDGTRLSIL.

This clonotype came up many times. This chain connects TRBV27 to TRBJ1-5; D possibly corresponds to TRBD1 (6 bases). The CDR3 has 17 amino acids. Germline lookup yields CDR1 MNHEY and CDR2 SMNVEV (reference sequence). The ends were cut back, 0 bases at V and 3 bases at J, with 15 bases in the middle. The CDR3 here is CASSLSIPGGSNQPQHF. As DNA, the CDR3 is TGTGCCAGCAGTTTATCGATTCCTGGGGGCTCCAATCAGCCCCAGCATTTT.

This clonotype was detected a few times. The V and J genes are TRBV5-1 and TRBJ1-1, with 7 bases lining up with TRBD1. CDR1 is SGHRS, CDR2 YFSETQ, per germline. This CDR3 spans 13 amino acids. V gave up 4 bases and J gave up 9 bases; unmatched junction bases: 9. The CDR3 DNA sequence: TGCGCCAGCAGCCAAAGATCAGGGGGAAAAGCTTTCTTT. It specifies CASSQRSGGKAFF. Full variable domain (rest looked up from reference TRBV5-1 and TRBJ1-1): KAGVTQTPRYLIKTRGQQVTLSCSPISGHRSVSWYQQTPGQGLQFLFEYFSETQRNKGNFPGRFSGRQFSNSRSEMNVSTLELGDSALYLCASSQRSGGKAFFGQGTRLTVV.

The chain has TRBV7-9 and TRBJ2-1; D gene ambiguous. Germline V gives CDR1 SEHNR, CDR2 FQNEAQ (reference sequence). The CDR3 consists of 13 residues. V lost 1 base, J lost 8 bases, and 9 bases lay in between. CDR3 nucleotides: TGTGCCAGCAGCTTAGTATCAGGTGATGAGCAGTTCTTC. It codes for CASSLVSGDEQFF.

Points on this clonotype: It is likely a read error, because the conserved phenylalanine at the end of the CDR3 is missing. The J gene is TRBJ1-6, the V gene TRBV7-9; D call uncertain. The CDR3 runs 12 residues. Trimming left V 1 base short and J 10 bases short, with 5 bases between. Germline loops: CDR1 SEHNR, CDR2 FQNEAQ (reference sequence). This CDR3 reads CASSLGGSPLHL. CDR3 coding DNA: TGTGCCAGCAGCTTAGGGGGATCACCCCTCCACCTT.

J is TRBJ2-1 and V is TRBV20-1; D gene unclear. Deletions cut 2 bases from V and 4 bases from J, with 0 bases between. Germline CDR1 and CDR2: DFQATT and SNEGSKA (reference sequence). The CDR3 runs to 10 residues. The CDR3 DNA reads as TGCAGTGCTAGATACAATGAGCAGTTCTTC. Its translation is CSARYNEQFF.

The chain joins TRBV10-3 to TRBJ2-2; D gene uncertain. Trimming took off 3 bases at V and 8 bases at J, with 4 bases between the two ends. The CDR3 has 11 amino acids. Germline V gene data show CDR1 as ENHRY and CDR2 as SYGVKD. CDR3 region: CAISDTGELFF. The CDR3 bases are TGTGCCATCAGTGATACGGGGGAGCTGTTTTTT.

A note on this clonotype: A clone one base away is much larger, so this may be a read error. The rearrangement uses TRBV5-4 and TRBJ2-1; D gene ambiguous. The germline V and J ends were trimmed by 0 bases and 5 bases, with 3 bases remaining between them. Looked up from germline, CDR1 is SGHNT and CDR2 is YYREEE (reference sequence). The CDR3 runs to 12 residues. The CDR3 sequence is CASSLDDNEQFF. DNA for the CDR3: TGTGCCAGCAGCTTGGATGACAATGAGCAGTTCTTC.

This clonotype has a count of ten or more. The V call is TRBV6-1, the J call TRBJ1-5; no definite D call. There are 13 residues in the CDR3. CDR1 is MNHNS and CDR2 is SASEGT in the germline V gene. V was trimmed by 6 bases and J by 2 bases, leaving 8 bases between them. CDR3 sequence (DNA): TGTGCCAGCAGGGTCAACCGCAATCAGCCCCAGCATTTT. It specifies CASRVNRNQPQHF.

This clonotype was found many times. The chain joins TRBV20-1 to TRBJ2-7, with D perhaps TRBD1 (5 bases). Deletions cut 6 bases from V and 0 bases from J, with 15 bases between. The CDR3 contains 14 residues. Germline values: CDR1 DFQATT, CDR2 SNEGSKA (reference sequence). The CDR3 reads CSAKRQSSSYEQYF. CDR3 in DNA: TGCAGTGCGAAGAGACAGAGTTCCTCCTACGAGCAGTACTTC.